In its sample, the clone carrying this T cell receptor beta chain was seen once. This specimen comes from a study of blood T cell repertoires in COVID-19. Study as a whole: Both acute and convalescent COVID-19 samples were obtained from the United States, Italy and Spain.

CDR3 length equals 17 residues. In germline, CDR1 is MGHRA, CDR2 YSYEKL. Trimming removed 7 bases from V and 4 bases from J, with 20 bases in between. As processed by the authors: Estimation of nucleated cell counts was performed using reference gene primer amplification. Measured with immunoSEQ multiplex PCR; TCRdb has only the in-frame clones, and not every one. The V and J calls and clone size are taken from that table; D and trimming were inferred from the DNA. The sample consists of about 34,000 clones, approximately 92% of them appearing once. The V call is TRBV4-1, the J call TRBJ2-6; tentatively, D is TRBD2 (5 bases). The receptor comes from a woman at least 80 years old with acute or convalescent COVID-19. Input material: peripheral blood. The CDR3 DNA sequence: TGCGCCAGCACGCCTCGCACCCCGGGGTTAGGGGCCAACGTCCTGACTTTC. Protein: CASTPRTPGLGANVLTF.